This T cell receptor delta chain stems from a study of γδ T cells in repeated Plasmodium falciparum infection. About the research overall: Timepoints: baseline, immediately before selected infections, and 21 days after every infection. Study results and limitations: The Malian cohort came from a small rural village of predominantly one ethnic group. Compared with Australian children, Malian Vdelta2-negative repertoires seemed more clonal, less diverse, less shared.

Gammadelta T cells were flow-sorted from PBMC into Vgamma9/Vdelta2+ and Vdelta2-negative populations for bulk analysis. Both TRG and TRD chains were sequenced from each sorted sample. TCRdb redid clone calling on the multiplex PCR reads using CATT. The sample shows approximately 50,000 delta-chain clones, 1.5% to 2% of them seen only once. The CDR3 runs 21 residues. Germline V CDR1 and CDR2: TSWWSYY, QGS. Of note for this clone: Its specificity is unknown. It differs at one base from a far larger clone, so likely a read error. Other nucleotide sequences from this sample produce the same CDR3.

This TCR came from a pool of human donors (malaria-infected and uninfected, not separated). What was sequenced was gamma-delta T cells from blood. V gene assignment gives TRDV1, but the J gene was left uncalled; TRDD3 was called by the table and not checked on the DNA. The CDR3 loop reads CALGEPLFVFSRAPVTDKLIF. The CDR3 region has the DNA TGTGCTCTTGGGGAACCCCTATTTGTATTCAGTCGGGCGCCTGTCACCGATAAACTCATCTTC.